The following is a TCR beta chain sequence with its context. Its specificity is unknown. This specimen comes from a study of blood T cells in healthy people across ages. Study-wide findings and caveats: A greater number of naive CD4+ cells and higher diversity distinguished long-lived donors from aged donors. With donor CMV status unknown, expanded clonotype changes were possibly confounded.

With a J-beta primer mix and a sample-barcoded 5' primer, a second PCR ran roughly 6 to 12 cycles. One entry per CDR3 protein, called by TCRdb with MiXCR from the 5' RACE reads. The top ten hold around 24% of the sample, which has approximately 800,000 distinct CDR3 sequences, roughly three fifths seen once. Germline V gene lookup returns CDR1 LGHDT and CDR2 YNNKEL (reference sequence). The CDR3 runs to 15 residues. Trimming took 4 bases from V and 4 from J; bases not matched to a gene: 6. In terms of origin and age, donors were healthy Caucasian individuals from Russia aged about 6 to 95. This chain links TRBV3-1 with TRBJ2-1; 8 nucleotides align to TRBD1. The sequence was collected from a man aged 35 to 55 in good health. Sequenced: blood. CDR3 residues: CASSLRQGKYNEQFF. CDR3 nucleotide sequence: TGTGCCAGCAGCCTCCGACAGGGGAAGTACAATGAGCAGTTCTTC.